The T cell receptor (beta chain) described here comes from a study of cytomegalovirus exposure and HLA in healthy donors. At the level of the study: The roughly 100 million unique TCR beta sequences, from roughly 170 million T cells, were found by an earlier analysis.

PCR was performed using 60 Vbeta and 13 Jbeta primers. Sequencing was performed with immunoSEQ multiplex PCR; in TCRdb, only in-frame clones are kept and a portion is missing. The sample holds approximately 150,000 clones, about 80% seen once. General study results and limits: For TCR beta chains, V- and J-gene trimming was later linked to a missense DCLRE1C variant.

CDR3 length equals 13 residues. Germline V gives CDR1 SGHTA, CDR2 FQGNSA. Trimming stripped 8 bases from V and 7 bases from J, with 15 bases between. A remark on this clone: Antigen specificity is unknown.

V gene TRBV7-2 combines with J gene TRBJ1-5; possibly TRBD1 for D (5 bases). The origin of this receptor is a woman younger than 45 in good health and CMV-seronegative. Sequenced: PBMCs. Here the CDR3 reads CASGQGREQPQHF. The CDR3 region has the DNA TGTGCCAGCGGCCAGGGAAGAGAACAGCCCCAGCATTTT.